These T cell receptor beta chains were read from a single sample in a study of blood T cell repertoires in COVID-19. Repertoires were generated with immunoSEQ multiplex PCR, while TCRdb's copy carries only in-frame clones and drops some. The sample has 40,000 or so clones, approximately 81% seen once; the top ten hold roughly 13%. Sample: peripheral blood. Receptors originate from a woman in her sixties or seventies in a cohort sampled during active COVID-19. Each CDR3 is given with its conserved first and last residue. The order of the fields is J gene, clone size, CDR3 length, V gene, D gene, CDR3 DNA, CDR3 protein. The D gene is left open where the match is weak. Some rows mark clone size as missing; the rest say once, few, many or name a class of expanded clone.

j_call: TRBJ2-7; clone_size: -; cdr3_length: 15; v_call: TRBV28; d_call: -; cdr3_nt: TGTGCCAGCAGTTTAAGTTCGACACCGCTATACGAGCAGTACTTC; cdr3_aa: CASSLSSTPLYEQYF
j_call: TRBJ1-5; clone_size: -; cdr3_length: 13; v_call: TRBV2; d_call: TRBD1; cdr3_nt: TGTGCCAGCGGGCCGACAGGGGGCGTACCCCAGCATTTT; cdr3_aa: CASGPTGGVPQHF
j_call: TRBJ1-2; clone_size: -; cdr3_length: 13; v_call: TRBV5-1; d_call: -; cdr3_nt: TGCGCCAGCAAGGAGACGGAGGATGGGGGCTACACCTTC; cdr3_aa: CASKETEDGGYTF
j_call: TRBJ2-1; clone_size: -; cdr3_length: 16; v_call: TRBV28; d_call: -; cdr3_nt: TGTGCCAGCAGTTTGGCATCAGGGGACACCTACAATGAGCAGTTCTTC; cdr3_aa: CASSLASGDTYNEQFF
j_call: TRBJ2-1; clone_size: -; cdr3_length: 17; v_call: TRBV28; d_call: TRBD1; cdr3_nt: TGTGCCAGCAGTGTCACCGGGACAGCGAGCTCCTACAATGAGCAGTTCTTC; cdr3_aa: CASSVTGTASSYNEQFF
j_call: TRBJ1-1; clone_size: -; cdr3_length: 14; v_call: TRBV29-1; d_call: -; cdr3_nt: TGCAGCGTTGGCACCCCCAGATTGAACACTGAAGCTTTCTTT; cdr3_aa: CSVGTPRLNTEAFF
j_call: TRBJ1-5; clone_size: -; cdr3_length: 16; v_call: TRBV18; d_call: TRBD1; cdr3_nt: TGTGCCAGCTCACCATCGGGACAGGGGGGTCGTCAGCCCCAGCATTTT; cdr3_aa: CASSPSGQGGRQPQHF
j_call: TRBJ2-6; clone_size: -; cdr3_length: 16; v_call: TRBV7-2; d_call: -; cdr3_nt: TGTGCCAGCAGCCGGGGTTTGGCCTCTGGGGCCAACGTCCTGACTTTC; cdr3_aa: CASSRGLASGANVLTF
j_call: TRBJ2-7; clone_size: -; cdr3_length: 15; v_call: TRBV5-1; d_call: -; cdr3_nt: TGCGCCAGCAGCCCCCGAGGGTGGATAGCCTACGAGCAGTACTTC; cdr3_aa: CASSPRGWIAYEQYF
j_call: TRBJ1-2; clone_size: -; cdr3_length: 15; v_call: TRBV28; d_call: TRBD1; cdr3_nt: TGTGCCAGCAGCCCACAGGGGGCGGTTCCCTATGGCTACACCTTC; cdr3_aa: CASSPQGAVPYGYTF
j_call: TRBJ2-7; clone_size: -; cdr3_length: 14; v_call: TRBV28; d_call: TRBD2; cdr3_nt: TGTGCCAGCAGTTTAAGCGGGGAAACCTACGAGCAGTACTTC; cdr3_aa: CASSLSGETYEQYF
j_call: TRBJ2-5; clone_size: -; cdr3_length: 14; v_call: TRBV5-1; d_call: -; cdr3_nt: TGCGCCAGCAGCTTGTCGGGGGGCCGCGAGACCCAGTACTTC; cdr3_aa: CASSLSGGRETQYF
j_call: TRBJ2-7; clone_size: -; cdr3_length: 16; v_call: TRBV12-5; d_call: TRBD2; cdr3_nt: TGTGCTAGTGGCCAGGTAGGGCTAGCGGGAACCTACGAGCAGTACTTC; cdr3_aa: CASGQVGLAGTYEQYF
j_call: TRBJ2-2; clone_size: -; cdr3_length: 16; v_call: TRBV29-1; d_call: TRBD2; cdr3_nt: TGCAGCGTTGAAGTGGCCGGGACTAGCGGAACCGGGGAGCTGTTTTTT; cdr3_aa: CSVEVAGTSGTGELFF
j_call: TRBJ2-1; clone_size: -; cdr3_length: 14; v_call: TRBV3-1/TRBV3-2; d_call: -; cdr3_nt: TGTGCCAGCAGCCACAGAAGCTCCTACAATGAGCAGTTCTTC; cdr3_aa: CASSHRSSYNEQFF
j_call: TRBJ1-4; clone_size: -; cdr3_length: 15; v_call: TRBV2; d_call: -; cdr3_nt: TGTGCCAGCAGTGAAGAACAGGGTAACCGGGAAAAACTGTTTTTT; cdr3_aa: CASSEEQGNREKLFF
j_call: TRBJ2-3; clone_size: -; cdr3_length: 15; v_call: TRBV24-1; d_call: TRBD2; cdr3_nt: TGTGCCACCAGCGATAGCGGGATTCGCACAGATACGCAGTATTTT; cdr3_aa: CATSDSGIRTDTQYF
j_call: TRBJ2-7; clone_size: -; cdr3_length: 14; v_call: TRBV5-1; d_call: -; cdr3_nt: TGCGCCAGCAGCTTGAACTCGGGAGCCTACGAGCAGTACTTC; cdr3_aa: CASSLNSGAYEQYF
j_call: TRBJ1-4; clone_size: -; cdr3_length: 16; v_call: TRBV19; d_call: TRBD1; cdr3_nt: TGTGCCAGTAGTCGGACAGGGGCGCCGAATAATGAAAAACTGTTTTTT; cdr3_aa: CASSRTGAPNNEKLFF
j_call: TRBJ2-7; clone_size: -; cdr3_length: 14; v_call: TRBV3-1/TRBV3-2; d_call: TRBD1; cdr3_nt: TGTGCCAGCAGCCTTGGACAGGGGAACTACGAGCAGTACTTC; cdr3_aa: CASSLGQGNYEQYF
j_call: TRBJ2-1; clone_size: -; cdr3_length: 16; v_call: TRBV11-3; d_call: TRBD2; cdr3_nt: TGTGCCAGCAGCTCGATTGGGACTAGCGGGAGATCTGAGCAGTTCTTC; cdr3_aa: CASSSIGTSGRSEQFF
j_call: TRBJ2-2; clone_size: -; cdr3_length: 16; v_call: TRBV3-1/TRBV3-2; d_call: -; cdr3_nt: TGTGCCAGCAGCCAAGTTCAAGGGGTAGGATCCGGGGAGCTGTTTTTT; cdr3_aa: CASSQVQGVGSGELFF
j_call: TRBJ2-1; clone_size: -; cdr3_length: 17; v_call: TRBV18; d_call: TRBD2; cdr3_nt: TGTGCCAGCTCACCTCTTACACTAGCGGGACCCTACAATGAGCAGTTCTTC; cdr3_aa: CASSPLTLAGPYNEQFF
j_call: TRBJ2-7; clone_size: -; cdr3_length: 15; v_call: TRBV12-2; d_call: -; cdr3_nt: TGTGCAAGTCGCTTAGGCACGGGAGTTTTGAACGAGCAGTACTTC; cdr3_aa: CASRLGTGVLNEQYF
j_call: TRBJ1-1; clone_size: -; cdr3_length: 14; v_call: TRBV18; d_call: TRBD1; cdr3_nt: TGTGCCAGCTCACCAACCGGACAGGGGGCGATAGCTTTCTTT; cdr3_aa: CASSPTGQGAIAFF
j_call: TRBJ2-1; clone_size: -; cdr3_length: 19; v_call: TRBV28; d_call: TRBD2; cdr3_nt: TGTGCCAGCAGTTCGGGACTAGCGGGAGGGCTGGGTTCCTACAATGAGCAGTTCTTC; cdr3_aa: CASSSGLAGGLGSYNEQFF
j_call: TRBJ1-2; clone_size: -; cdr3_length: 12; v_call: TRBV30; d_call: TRBD1; cdr3_nt: TGTGCCGCTCAGGGACAGGGGGATGGCTACACCTTC; cdr3_aa: CAAQGQGDGYTF
j_call: TRBJ2-7; clone_size: -; cdr3_length: 17; v_call: TRBV27; d_call: TRBD1; cdr3_nt: TGTGCCAGCAGTTTATCGATGGGGACAGGGGGCTCCTACGAGCAGTACTTC; cdr3_aa: CASSLSMGTGGSYEQYF
j_call: TRBJ1-1; clone_size: -; cdr3_length: 13; v_call: TRBV13; d_call: -; cdr3_nt: TGTGCCAGCAAGGAGGGGCCCAACACTGAAGCTTTCTTT; cdr3_aa: CASKEGPNTEAFF
j_call: TRBJ2-7; clone_size: few; cdr3_length: 13; v_call: TRBV7-9; d_call: TRBD1; cdr3_nt: TGTGCCAGTAGACAGGGTCAATCCTACGAGCAGTACTTC; cdr3_aa: CASRQGQSYEQYF
j_call: TRBJ1-4; clone_size: -; cdr3_length: 16; v_call: TRBV5-1; d_call: -; cdr3_nt: TGCGCCAGCAGCTTTTGGGGGGGCGCCGAGTATGAAAAACTGTTTTTT; cdr3_aa: CASSFWGGAEYEKLFF